Below, 4 T cell receptor beta chains from the same sample are listed, as sequenced in a study of T cell changes during pregnancy in multiple sclerosis. Repertoires were generated with immunoSEQ multiplex PCR, while TCRdb's copy carries only in-frame clones and drops some. This sample has some 20,000 clones, with around 89% found just once. Sample: CD4+ T cells from peripheral blood mononuclear cells, taken in the first trimester of pregnancy. These receptors all stem from a female donor in good health, enrolled as a control in a pregnancy study.

The chain combines TRBV7-2 with TRBJ2-6, with 9 bases lining up with TRBD1. The CDR3 is made up of 17 amino acids. Germline V gives CDR1 SGHTA, CDR2 FQGNSA. V shed 5 bases and J 4 bases; nucleotides not matched to a gene: 9. CDR3 region: CASSPAQGANGANVLTF. The DNA for the CDR3 is TGTGCCAGCAGCCCAGCACAGGGGGCTAACGGGGCCAACGTCCTGACTTTC.

The chain recombines TRBV7-9 with TRBJ2-3; 7 positions match TRBD2. The CDR3 loop spans 15 amino acids. CDR1 SEHNR and CDR2 FQNEAQ come from the germline V gene (reference sequence). Unmatched junction bases numbered 7, after V lost 3 bases and J lost 4 bases. CDR3: CASSFGGSGPDTQYF. DNA of the CDR3: TGTGCCAGCAGCTTCGGCGGGAGCGGTCCAGATACGCAGTATTTT.

The chain is built from TRBV30 and TRBJ2-1; 12 positions agree with TRBD2. CDR1 is GTSNPN and CDR2 is SVGIG in the germline V gene (reference sequence). V gave up 0 bases and J gave up 8 bases; unmatched junction bases: 11. The CDR3 has 17 residues. CDR3 nucleotides: TGTGCCTGGAGTGTATCCCTAGCGGGAGGGTTTCAGGATGAGCAGTTCTTC. Its protein product is CAWSVSLAGGFQDEQFF.

V and J are TRBV12-5 and TRBJ1-2; possible D gene TRBD1, 5 bases. Germline V gene data show CDR1 as LGHNT and CDR2 as FRNRAP. Deletions cut 5 bases from V and 0 bases from J, with 10 bases between. CDR3 length equals 14 residues. The DNA of the CDR3 is TGTGCTAGTGGTCCGGACAATGCTAACTATGGCTACACCTTC. This translates into CASGPDNANYGYTF.